These 10 T cell receptor beta chains originate from one sample sequenced in a study of T cell repertoires in cytomegalovirus infection (dated by TCRdb to 2018 to 2020). The instrument was an Illumina HiSeq 1500. TCRdb reanalyzed the raw reads on its own, using fastp at Q25 for trimming and MiXCR for clone calling, and kept in-frame beta chains. When rows share a CDR3 protein, they turn into one entry using the most common DNA and genes. This sample holds over 450,000 distinct CDR3 sequences; over 9% were observed only once. Approximately 10% of the sample is held by the ten biggest clonotypes. Material for sequencing was PBMCs. The receptors originated from a human donor in good health (CMV status not recorded). Some clones in this sample may be carry-over from other donors' samples.

Many counts were recorded for this clonotype. The rearrangement joins TRBV20-1 to TRBJ2-7; TRBD1 might be the D (7 bases). The germline V gene encodes CDR1 DFQATT and CDR2 SNEGSKA (reference sequence). V lost 6 bases to trimming and J lost 0 bases, with 15 bases between them. CDR3 length: 14 amino acids. CDR3 in DNA: TGCAGTGCAATCAGGGGGGACCCCTCCTACGAGCAGTACTTC. This codes for CSAIRGDPSYEQYF.

Ten or more counts support this clonotype. In nucleotides, the CDR3 is TGTGCCAGCAGCTTGGCCCTGGGACTAATCTCAGATACGCAGTATTTT. It is translated as CASSLALGLISDTQYF. This chain connects TRBV5-8 to TRBJ2-3; 7 nucleotides match TRBD2. This CDR3 has 16 residues. Germline CDR1 SGHTS, CDR2 YDEGEE. Unmatched junction bases numbered 8, after V lost 0 bases and J lost 4 bases.

This clonotype was counted at least ten times. The gene calls are TRBV12-3 or TRBV12-4 and TRBJ2-7, with 7 bases that match TRBD2. This CDR3 has 15 residues. Trimming cost V 5 bases and J 1 base; bases outside gene matches: 8. CDR3 nucleotide sequence: TGTGCCAGCAGTCCTGGACTAGTTGAATCCTACGAGCAGTACTTC. Protein sequence: CASSPGLVESYEQYF.

This clonotype has only a few counts. V is TRBV20-1 and J is TRBJ1-5, with 10 bases that match TRBD1. The CDR3 consists of 14 residues. Trimming cost V 5 bases and J 3 bases; bases outside gene matches: 4. Germline CDR1 DFQATT, CDR2 SNEGSKA (reference sequence). The CDR3 DNA reads as TGCAGTGCTGGGACAGGGGCGGACAATCAGCCCCAGCATTTT. Translation gives CSAGTGADNQPQHF.

This clonotype occurred many times. The chain has TRBV7-2 and TRBJ1-1; no firm D call. There are 17 residues in the CDR3. From germline, CDR1 is SGHTA and CDR2 FQGNSA. Trimming shortened V by 0 bases and J by 4 bases, and 18 bases separated the two germline ends. CDR3 DNA: TGTGCCAGCAGCTTAGCGGGGATCAACAAAGTGGGCACTGAAGCTTTCTTT. Protein sequence: CASSLAGINKVGTEAFF.

This clonotype has just a few counts. The J gene is TRBJ1-2, the V gene TRBV20-1; possibly TRBD1 for D (5 bases). The CDR3 covers 18 residues. CDR1 is DFQATT, CDR2 SNEGSKA, per germline (reference sequence). V was clipped by 2 bases and J by 4 bases, with 26 bases between them. Here the CDR3 DNA reads TGCAGTGCTAGACCTCCGGGGGGGAGCGGGGACCGAGTCTATGGCTACACCTTC. This gives the protein CSARPPGGSGDRVYGYTF.

The CDR3 region has the DNA TGTGCCAGCAGTAACTACGGGACAGGGGATACGCAGTATTTT. Translating gives CASSNYGTGDTQYF. This chain uses TRBV2 with TRBJ2-3, with TRBD1 matching over 9 bases. V dropped 5 bases and J dropped 6; count of bases not matched to a gene: 6. This CDR3 is built from 14 residues. CDR1 SNHLY and CDR2 FYNNEI come from the germline V gene.

This clonotype appeared many times. The gene calls are TRBV24-1 and TRBJ1-2; 10 nucleotides align to TRBD1. Germline V gives CDR1 KGHDR, CDR2 SFDVKD. The CDR3 totals 15 residues. The J segment lost 9 bases and the V segment lost 3 bases, leaving 9 bases of the junction unmatched. Written as DNA, the CDR3 is TGTGCCACCAGTGATCCCGGGACAGGGGAAGAGAGCTACACCTTC. It encodes CATSDPGTGEESYTF.

This clonotype showed up many times. J is TRBJ1-2 and V is TRBV20-1; D might be TRBD1 (5 bases). Germline lookup yields CDR1 DFQATT and CDR2 SNEGSKA (reference sequence). The CDR3 is made up of 15 amino acids. The V and J ends lost 4 bases and 6 bases respectively, with 21 bases between them. In DNA, the CDR3 is TGCAGTGCTACCCAGACAGCCCGATGGCAGGATGGCTACACCTTC. This gives the protein CSATQTARWQDGYTF.

This rearrangement joins TRBV5-1 to TRBJ1-1; no firm D call. The V end was cut by 0 bases, the J end by 1 base, with 19 bases between. Germline V lookup: CDR1 SGHRS, CDR2 YFSETQ. The CDR3 spans 18 residues. Here the CDR3 DNA reads TGCGCCAGCAGCTTGGAGGCTCCACTTACAGCCTGGAACACTGAAGCTTTCTTT. Its protein product is CASSLEAPLTAWNTEAFF.